This record concerns one T cell receptor beta chain sequence. Authors' methods: Reference gene primer amplification gave nucleated cell count estimates. Clones were read by immunoSEQ multiplex PCR, and TCRdb kept only the in-frame ones, dropping some. V, J and clone size were drawn from that table, and D and trimming were deduced from the DNA. The sample gives 80,000 to 95,000 clones, roughly 87% of which show up once; more than 5.5% is in the top ten. This sample is drawn from a study of blood T cell repertoires in COVID-19. Study-wide context: Both acute and convalescent COVID-19 samples were obtained from the United States, Italy and Spain. T cells, B-cell-depleted T cells, or PBMCs supplied cDNA or gDNA.

V lost 0 bases and J lost 2, with 6 bases in between. The germline gives CDR1 SGDLS, CDR2 YYNGEE. The CDR3 extends over 15 amino acids. This chain connects TRBV9 to TRBJ2-6; D is unresolved. The clonotype comes from a man between 65 and 85 years old with acute or convalescent COVID-19. Sequenced input: peripheral blood. CDR3 in amino acids: CASSVGLTGANVLTF. Here the CDR3 DNA reads TGTGCCAGCAGCGTAGGGCTGACTGGGGCCAACGTCCTGACTTTC.